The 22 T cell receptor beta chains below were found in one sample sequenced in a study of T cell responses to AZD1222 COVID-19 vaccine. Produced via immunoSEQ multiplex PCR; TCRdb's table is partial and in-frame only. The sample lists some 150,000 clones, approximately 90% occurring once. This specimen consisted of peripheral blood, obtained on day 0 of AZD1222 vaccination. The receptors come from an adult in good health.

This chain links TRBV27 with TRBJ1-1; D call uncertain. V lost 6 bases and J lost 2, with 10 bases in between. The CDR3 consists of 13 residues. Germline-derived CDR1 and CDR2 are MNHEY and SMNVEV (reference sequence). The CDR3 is CASSITDNTEAFF. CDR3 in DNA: TGTGCCAGCAGCATTACAGACAACACTGAAGCTTTCTTT.

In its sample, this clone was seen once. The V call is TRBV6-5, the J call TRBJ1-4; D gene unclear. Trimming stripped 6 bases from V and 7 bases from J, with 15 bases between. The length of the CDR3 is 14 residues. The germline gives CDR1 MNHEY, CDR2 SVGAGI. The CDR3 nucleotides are TGTGCCAGCAGCCCCACGGGGTATGGTGAAAAACTGTTTTTT. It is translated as CASSPTGYGEKLFF.

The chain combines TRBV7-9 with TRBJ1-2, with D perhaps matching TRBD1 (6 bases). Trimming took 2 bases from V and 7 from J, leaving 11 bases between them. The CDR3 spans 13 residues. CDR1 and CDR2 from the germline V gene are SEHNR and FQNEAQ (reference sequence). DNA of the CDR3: TGTGCCAGCAGCTTATTACAGGGTCTTGGCTACACCTTC. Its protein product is CASSLLQGLGYTF. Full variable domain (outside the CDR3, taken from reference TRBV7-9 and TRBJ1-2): DTGVSQNPRHKITKRGQNVTFRCDPISEHNRLYWYRQTLGQGPEFLTYFQNEAQLEKSRLLSDRFSAERPKGSFSTLEIQRTEQGDSAMYLCASSLLQGLGYTFGSGTRLTVV.

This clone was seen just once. This CDR3 reads CASSRGQWKDTEAFF. In DNA, the CDR3 is TGTGCCAGCAGTCGCGGACAGTGGAAGGACACTGAAGCTTTCTTT. The chain has TRBV6-5 and TRBJ1-1; D is possibly TRBD1 (6 bases). Per germline, CDR1 MNHEY and CDR2 SVGAGI. The ends were cut back, 5 bases at V and 3 bases at J, with 16 bases in the middle. This CDR3 has 15 amino acids.

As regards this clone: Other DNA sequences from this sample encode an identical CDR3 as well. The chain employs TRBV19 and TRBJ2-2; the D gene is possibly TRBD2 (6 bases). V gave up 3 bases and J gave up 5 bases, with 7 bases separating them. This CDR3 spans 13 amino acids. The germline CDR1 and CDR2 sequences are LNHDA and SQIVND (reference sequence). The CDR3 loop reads CASSILATGELFF. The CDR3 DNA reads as TGTGCCAGTAGTATCCTAGCGACCGGGGAGCTGTTTTTT.

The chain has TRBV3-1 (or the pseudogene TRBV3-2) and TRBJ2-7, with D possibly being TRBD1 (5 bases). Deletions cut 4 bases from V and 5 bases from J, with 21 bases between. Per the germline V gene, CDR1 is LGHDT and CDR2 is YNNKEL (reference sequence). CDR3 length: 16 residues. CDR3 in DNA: TGTGCCAGCAGCCCGCCGTGGTGGACCCAGGGTCACGAGCAGTACTTC. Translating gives CASSPPWWTQGHEQYF.

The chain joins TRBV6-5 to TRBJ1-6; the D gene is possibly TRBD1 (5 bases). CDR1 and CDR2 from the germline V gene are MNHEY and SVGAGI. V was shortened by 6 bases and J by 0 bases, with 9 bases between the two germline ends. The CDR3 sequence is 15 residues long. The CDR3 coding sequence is TGTGCCAGCAGCAGGGAGAGCTCCTATAATTCACCCCTCCACTTT. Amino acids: CASSRESSYNSPLHF.

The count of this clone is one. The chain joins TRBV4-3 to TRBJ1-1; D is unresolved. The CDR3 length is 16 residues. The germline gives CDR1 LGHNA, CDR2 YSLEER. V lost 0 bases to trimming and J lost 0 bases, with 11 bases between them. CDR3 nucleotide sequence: TGCGCCAGCAGCCAAGAAAGGTATAGTGTGAACACTGAAGCTTTCTTT. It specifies CASSQERYSVNTEAFF.

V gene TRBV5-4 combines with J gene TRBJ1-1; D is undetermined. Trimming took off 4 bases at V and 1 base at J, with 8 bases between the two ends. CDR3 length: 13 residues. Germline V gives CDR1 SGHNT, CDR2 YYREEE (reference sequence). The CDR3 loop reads CASSLTWNTEAFF. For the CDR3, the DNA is TGTGCCAGCAGCCTGACTTGGAACACTGAAGCTTTCTTT.

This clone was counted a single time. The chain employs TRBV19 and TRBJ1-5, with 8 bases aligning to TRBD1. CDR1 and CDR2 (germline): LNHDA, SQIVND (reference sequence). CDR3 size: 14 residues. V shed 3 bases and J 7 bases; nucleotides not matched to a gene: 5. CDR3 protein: CASSIQGAGQPQHF. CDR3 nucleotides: TGTGCCAGTAGTATCCAGGGGGCAGGGCAGCCCCAGCATTTT.

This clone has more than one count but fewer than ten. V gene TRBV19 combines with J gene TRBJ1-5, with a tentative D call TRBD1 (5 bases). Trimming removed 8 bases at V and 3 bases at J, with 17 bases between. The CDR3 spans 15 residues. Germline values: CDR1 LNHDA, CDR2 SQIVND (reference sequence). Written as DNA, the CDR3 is TGTGCCAGTCGGCCCGGGACTTCTTTCAATCAGCCCCAGCATTTT. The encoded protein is CASRPGTSFNQPQHF.

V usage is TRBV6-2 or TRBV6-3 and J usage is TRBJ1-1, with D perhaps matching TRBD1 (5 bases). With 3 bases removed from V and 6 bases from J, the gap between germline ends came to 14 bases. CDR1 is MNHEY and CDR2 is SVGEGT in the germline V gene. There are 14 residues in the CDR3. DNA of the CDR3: TGTGCCAGCAGTTATCGGGGGGAAATTGCTGAAGCTTTCTTT. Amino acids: CASSYRGEIAEAFF.

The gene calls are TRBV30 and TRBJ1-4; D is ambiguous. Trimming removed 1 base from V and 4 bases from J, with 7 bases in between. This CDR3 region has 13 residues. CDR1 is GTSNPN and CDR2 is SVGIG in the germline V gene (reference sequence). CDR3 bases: TGTGCCTGGAGTGAGAGGCTTAATGAAAAACTGTTTTTT. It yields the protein CAWSERLNEKLFF.

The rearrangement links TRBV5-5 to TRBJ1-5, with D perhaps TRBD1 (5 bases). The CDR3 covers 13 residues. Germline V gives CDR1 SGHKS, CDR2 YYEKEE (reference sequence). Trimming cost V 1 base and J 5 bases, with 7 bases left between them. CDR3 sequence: CASSLIGDQPQHF. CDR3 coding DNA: TGTGCCAGCAGCTTGATAGGGGATCAGCCCCAGCATTTT.

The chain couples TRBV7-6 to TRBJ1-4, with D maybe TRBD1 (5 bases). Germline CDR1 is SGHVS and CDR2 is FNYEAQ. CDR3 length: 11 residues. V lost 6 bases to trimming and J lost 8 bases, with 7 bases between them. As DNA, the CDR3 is TGTGCCAGCAGGGGGGGAGAAAAACTGTTTTTT. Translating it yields CASRGGEKLFF.

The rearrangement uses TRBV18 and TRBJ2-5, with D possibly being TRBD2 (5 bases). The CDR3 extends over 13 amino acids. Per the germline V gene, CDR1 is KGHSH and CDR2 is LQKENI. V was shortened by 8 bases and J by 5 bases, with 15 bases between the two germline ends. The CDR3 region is CASLKGPGETQYF. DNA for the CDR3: TGTGCCAGCCTAAAGGGTCCGGGGGAGACCCAGTACTTC.

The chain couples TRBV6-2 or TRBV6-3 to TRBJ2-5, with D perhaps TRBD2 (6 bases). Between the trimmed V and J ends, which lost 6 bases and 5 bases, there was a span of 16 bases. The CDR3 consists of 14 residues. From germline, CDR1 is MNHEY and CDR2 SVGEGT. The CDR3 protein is CASSWEVLGETQYF. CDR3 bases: TGTGCCAGCAGCTGGGAGGTCCTAGGGGAGACCCAGTACTTC.

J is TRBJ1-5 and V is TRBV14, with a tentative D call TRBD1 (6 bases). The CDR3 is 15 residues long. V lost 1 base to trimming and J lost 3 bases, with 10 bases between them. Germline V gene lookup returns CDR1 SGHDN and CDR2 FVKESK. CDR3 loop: CASSQGGHFNQPQHF. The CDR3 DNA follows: TGTGCCAGCAGCCAAGGGGGGCACTTCAATCAGCCCCAGCATTTT. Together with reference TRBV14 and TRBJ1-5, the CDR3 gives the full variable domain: EAGVTQFPSHSVIEKGQTVTLRCDPISGHDNLYWYRRVMGKEIKFLLHFVKESKQDESGMPNNRFLAERTGGTYSTLKVQPAELEDSGVYFCASSQGGHFNQPQHFGDGTRLSIL.

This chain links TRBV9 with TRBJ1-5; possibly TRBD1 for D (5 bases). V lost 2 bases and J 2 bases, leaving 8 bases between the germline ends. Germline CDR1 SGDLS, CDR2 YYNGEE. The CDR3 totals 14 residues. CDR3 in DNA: TGTGCCAGCAGCGTCGGGGCAGGCAATCAGCCCCAGCATTTT. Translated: CASSVGAGNQPQHF.

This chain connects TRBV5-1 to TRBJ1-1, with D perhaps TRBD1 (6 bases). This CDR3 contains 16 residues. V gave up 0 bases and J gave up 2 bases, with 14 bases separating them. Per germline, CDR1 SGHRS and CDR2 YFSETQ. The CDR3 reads CASSLEQGSPNTEAFF. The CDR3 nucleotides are TGCGCCAGCAGCTTGGAGCAGGGGTCACCAAACACTGAAGCTTTCTTT.

The CDR3: CATSDLGTDNEQFF. CDR3 bases: TGTGCCACCAGTGATCTAGGGACTGACAATGAGCAGTTCTTC. The chain employs TRBV24-1 and TRBJ2-1; TRBD2 might be the D (6 bases). The germline V gene encodes CDR1 KGHDR and CDR2 SFDVKD. V lost 3 bases and J lost 5, with 10 bases in between. The CDR3 has 14 amino acids.

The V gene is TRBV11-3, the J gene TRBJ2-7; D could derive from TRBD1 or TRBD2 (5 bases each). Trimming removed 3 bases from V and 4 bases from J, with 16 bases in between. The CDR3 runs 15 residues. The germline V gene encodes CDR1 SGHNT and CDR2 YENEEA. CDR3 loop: CASSLAEGRAYEQYF. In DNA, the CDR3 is TGTGCCAGCAGCTTGGCTGAGGGGCGCGCATACGAGCAGTACTTC.